The rows below give T cell receptor beta chains drawn from one sample of a study of cytotoxic CD8 clonotypes in ibrutinib-treated CLL. Sequencing used immunoSEQ multiplex PCR; TCRdb keeps in-frame clones, though not all of them. The sample has about 310,000 clones; roughly 85% are singletons. The sample consisted of PBMCs, taken before ibrutinib treatment. Source of these receptors: a human donor with chronic lymphocytic leukemia. Both conserved end residues are part of each CDR3. A D gene is named only where the DNA matches it firmly. Clone sizes are given selectively: once, few, many, or a class where the clone is expanded.

D gene: TRBD1
J gene: TRBJ1-1
V gene: TRBV5-1
clone size: few
CDR3 protein: CASSSGQPNTEAFF
CDR3 DNA: TGCGCCAGCAGCTCGGGACAGCCGAACACTGAAGCTTTCTTT

D gene: -
J gene: TRBJ1-1
V gene: TRBV7-9
clone size: -
CDR3 protein: CASSYGGWTEAFF
CDR3 DNA: TGTGCCAGCAGCTACGGGGGTTGGACTGAAGCTTTCTTT

D gene: -
J gene: TRBJ2-5
V gene: TRBV12-5
clone size: -
CDR3 protein: CASGRQALGETQYF
CDR3 DNA: TGTGCTAGTGGTCGACAGGCCCTAGGGGAGACCCAGTACTTC

D gene: TRBD2
J gene: TRBJ2-3
V gene: TRBV5-1
clone size: -
CDR3 protein: CASSLGGLAGASQYF
CDR3 DNA: TGCGCCAGCAGCTTGGGGGGACTAGCGGGAGCTTCGCAGTATTTT

D gene: TRBD1
J gene: TRBJ2-3
V gene: TRBV11-3
clone size: few
CDR3 protein: CASSGTGPDTQYF
CDR3 DNA: TGTGCCAGCAGCGGGACAGGGCCAGATACGCAGTATTTT

D gene: TRBD2
J gene: TRBJ2-7
V gene: TRBV19
clone size: -
CDR3 protein: CASSKGLAGGDYEQYF
CDR3 DNA: TGTGCCAGTAGTAAGGGACTAGCGGGAGGCGACTACGAGCAGTACTTC

D gene: TRBD1
J gene: TRBJ2-1
V gene: TRBV9
clone size: -
CDR3 protein: CASSPGGGSYNEQFF
CDR3 DNA: TGTGCCAGCAGCCCAGGGGGCGGGTCCTACAATGAGCAGTTCTTC

D gene: -
J gene: TRBJ2-3
V gene: TRBV27
clone size: once
CDR3 protein: CASSSRSIWRRTDTQYF
CDR3 DNA: TGTGCCAGCAGTTCCAGGTCCATCTGGCGGCGCACAGATACGCAGTATTTT

D gene: -
J gene: TRBJ1-1
V gene: TRBV6-1
clone size: -
CDR3 protein: CASAFTADTEAFF
CDR3 DNA: TGTGCCAGCGCGTTTACGGCGGACACTGAAGCTTTCTTT

D gene: TRBD2
J gene: TRBJ2-7
V gene: TRBV5-6
clone size: -
CDR3 protein: CASSYFSGRYYEQYF
CDR3 DNA: TGTGCCAGCAGCTATTTTAGCGGGAGGTATTACGAGCAGTACTTC

D gene: -
J gene: TRBJ2-4
V gene: TRBV4-3
clone size: -
CDR3 protein: CASSQVWLIAAGNIQYF
CDR3 DNA: TGCGCCAGCAGCCAAGTGTGGTTGATCGCCGCAGGGAACATTCAGTACTTC

D gene: TRBD1
J gene: TRBJ1-1
V gene: TRBV6-6
clone size: -
CDR3 protein: CASSTRQGASTEAFF
CDR3 DNA: TGTGCCAGCAGTACCCGACAGGGGGCAAGCACTGAAGCTTTCTTT

D gene: -
J gene: TRBJ2-1
V gene: TRBV27
clone size: -
CDR3 protein: CASSPPGVLLRGEQFF
CDR3 DNA: TGTGCCAGCAGCCCTCCGGGAGTTCTCCTTCGTGGTGAGCAGTTCTTC

D gene: TRBD1
J gene: TRBJ1-2
V gene: TRBV28
clone size: -
CDR3 protein: CASSLQDRRYGYTF
CDR3 DNA: TGTGCCAGCAGTTTACAGGACAGGAGGTATGGCTACACCTTC

D gene: -
J gene: TRBJ2-1
V gene: TRBV14
clone size: once
CDR3 protein: CASSQTSNYNEQFF
CDR3 DNA: TGTGCCAGCAGCCAAACTAGCAACTACAATGAGCAGTTCTTC

D gene: TRBD1
J gene: TRBJ1-2
V gene: TRBV7-2
clone size: -
CDR3 protein: CASSFGQGAYGYTF
CDR3 DNA: TGTGCCAGCAGCTTCGGACAGGGGGCTTATGGCTACACCTTC

D gene: TRBD1
J gene: TRBJ2-7
V gene: TRBV27
clone size: -
CDR3 protein: CASSLDRVGEQYF
CDR3 DNA: TGTGCCAGCAGTCTCGACAGGGTCGGGGAGCAGTACTTC

D gene: -
J gene: TRBJ2-5
V gene: TRBV20-1
clone size: -
CDR3 protein: CSAGVGETQYF
CDR3 DNA: TGCAGTGCGGGAGTGGGAGAGACCCAGTACTTC

D gene: -
J gene: TRBJ2-7
V gene: TRBV14
clone size: -
CDR3 protein: CASSQDTRDLRDEQYF
CDR3 DNA: TGTGCCAGCAGCCAAGATACACGGGACCTCCGGGACGAGCAGTACTTC

D gene: -
J gene: TRBJ2-7
V gene: TRBV15
clone size: once
CDR3 protein: CATSRANRRYEQYF
CDR3 DNA: TGTGCCACCAGCAGAGCAAACAGGCGCTACGAGCAGTACTTC